The 19 T cell receptor beta chains given below trace back to one sample, sequenced in a study of OX40 agonist ivuxolimab in advanced cancers. Libraries were prepared by immunoSEQ multiplex PCR; TCRdb keeps only in-frame clonotypes and omits some of them. In the table there are approximately 76,000 clones, 70% to 90% of which are singletons. The starting material was CD4+ or CD8+ T cells sorted from blood, obtained in a trial of the OX40 agonist ivuxolimab. The source of these receptors is an adult with an advanced solid tumor such as melanoma, head and neck, liver or kidney cancer.

The chain couples TRBV4-1 to TRBJ2-1; D is unclear. This CDR3 region has 15 residues. Trimming shortened V by 1 base and J by 6 bases, and 13 bases separated the two germline ends. Germline CDR1 is MGHRA and CDR2 is YSYEKL. This chain's CDR3 is CASSQGLTWGNEQFF. CDR3 in DNA: TGCGCCAGCAGCCAAGGCTTGACTTGGGGCAATGAGCAGTTCTTC.

The V gene is TRBV11-2, the J gene TRBJ1-3; TRBD1 might be the D (5 bases). Looked up from germline, CDR1 is SGHAT and CDR2 is FQNNGV. V was shortened by 5 bases and J by 3 bases, with 20 bases between the two germline ends. CDR3 length: 17 amino acids. The chain's CDR3 is CASSPTRGGAIGNTIYF. CDR3 nucleotide sequence: TGTGCCAGCAGCCCCACCCGGGGAGGGGCTATTGGAAACACCATATATTTT.

This chain uses TRBV9 with TRBJ2-2; the match to TRBD2 covers 8 bases. The germline V gene encodes CDR1 SGDLS and CDR2 YYNGEE. The CDR3 sequence is 15 residues long. V lost 0 bases, J lost 5 bases, and 3 bases stayed unmatched. As DNA, the CDR3 is TGTGCCAGCAGCGTAGAAGCGGGAGAGACCGGGGAGCTGTTTTTT. The encoded protein is CASSVEAGETGELFF. Supplemented by reference TRBV9 and TRBJ2-2, the full variable domain reads DSGVTQTPKHLITATGQRVTLRCSPRSGDLSVYWYQQSLDQGLQFLIQYYNGEERAKGNILERFSAQQFPDLHSELNLSSLELGDSALYFCASSVEAGETGELFFGEGSRLTVL.

This chain joins TRBV14 and TRBJ2-1; D is unclear. The CDR3 extends over 12 amino acids. Trimming left V 2 bases short and J 6 bases short, with 5 bases between. Germline assignment: CDR1 SGHDN and CDR2 FVKESK. CDR3 sequence reads: CASSQYRNEQFF. CDR3 sequence (DNA): TGTGCCAGCAGCCAATATCGCAATGAGCAGTTCTTC.

The chain is built from TRBV5-6 and TRBJ2-2; 8 bases map to TRBD2. This CDR3 contains 17 residues. With 0 bases clipped from V and 1 base from J, the junction kept 5 bases outside the gene matches. The germline gives CDR1 SGHDT, CDR2 YYEEEE. The CDR3, as DNA: TGTGCCAGCAGCTTGGGAGTAGCGGGGTGGAACACCGGGGAGCTGTTTTTT. Its translation: CASSLGVAGWNTGELFF. Together with reference TRBV5-6 and TRBJ2-2, the CDR3 gives the full variable domain: DAGVTQSPTHLIKTRGQQVTLRCSPKSGHDTVSWYQQALGQGPQFIFQYYEEEERQRGNFPDRFSGHQFPNYSSELNVNALLLGDSALYLCASSLGVAGWNTGELFFGEGSRLTVL.

This sequence joins TRBV7-2 and TRBJ1-1; 9 bases align to TRBD1. The CDR3 is made up of 14 amino acids. V shed 5 bases and J 5 bases; nucleotides not matched to a gene: 6. Germline V CDR1 and CDR2: SGHTA, FQGNSA. The CDR3 DNA follows: TGTGCCAGCAGCCCCACAGGGGGCAGGACTGAAGCTTTCTTT. Translated: CASSPTGGRTEAFF.

The rearrangement joins TRBV6-5 to TRBJ1-4; D gene uncertain. The V and J ends lost 5 bases and 4 bases respectively, with 14 bases between them. CDR1 MNHEY and CDR2 SVGAGI come from the germline V gene. The CDR3 has 15 residues. CDR3 protein: CASSSGSPHNEKLFF. DNA of the CDR3: TGTGCCAGCAGTAGCGGTTCTCCCCATAATGAAAAACTGTTTTTT.

The chain has TRBV30 and TRBJ2-7; no firm D call. There are 12 residues in the CDR3. Germline loops: CDR1 GTSNPN, CDR2 SVGIG (reference sequence). Trimming took off 0 bases at V and 4 bases at J, with 7 bases between the two ends. The CDR3 region has the DNA TGTGCCTGGAGTGTACTTGGGTACGAGCAGTACTTC. The encoded protein is CAWSVLGYEQYF.

The chain joins TRBV4-3 to TRBJ2-7, with TRBD2 matching 15 bases. With 5 bases clipped from V and 7 bases from J, the junction kept 6 bases outside the gene matches. This CDR3 is built from 15 residues. CDR1 and CDR2 (germline): LGHNA, YSLEER. The CDR3 loop is CASSEGLAGGEEQYF. For the CDR3, the DNA is TGCGCCAGCAGCGAGGGACTAGCGGGGGGCGAAGAGCAGTACTTC.

The genes are TRBV5-1 and TRBJ2-3; no clear D gene. V lost 1 base and J lost 4, with 13 bases in between. The CDR3 runs 15 residues. CDR1 and CDR2 (germline): SGHRS, YFSETQ. CDR3 sequence (DNA): TGCGCCAGCAGCTTGCTGGACCGAACACCAGATACGCAGTATTTT. Translation gives CASSLLDRTPDTQYF.

With respect to this clone: This sample also contains other DNA sequences that code for the same CDR3. V is TRBV7-2 and J is TRBJ1-1; D is unclear. The CDR3 is 13 residues long. Germline assignment: CDR1 SGHTA and CDR2 FQGNSA. Deletions cut 4 bases from V and 0 bases from J, with 6 bases between. For the CDR3, the DNA is TGTGCCAGCAGCTCCGGCATGAACACTGAAGCTTTCTTT. Protein: CASSSGMNTEAFF.

This rearrangement joins TRBV12-5 to TRBJ2-1; D might be TRBD2 (5 bases). With 7 bases removed from V and 8 bases from J, the gap between germline ends came to 9 bases. Germline V gene lookup returns CDR1 LGHNT and CDR2 FRNRAP. CDR3 length: 11 residues. The CDR3 DNA reads as TGTGCTAGTGCCGAGGACTATGAGCAGTTCTTC. This encodes CASAEDYEQFF.

The gene calls are TRBV5-6 and TRBJ1-2, with TRBD1 matching over 10 bases. The CDR3 has 13 residues. V shed 2 bases and J 10 bases; nucleotides not matched to a gene: 5. Germline values: CDR1 SGHDT, CDR2 YYEEEE. CDR3 DNA sequence: TGTGCCAGCAGCTTTGGACAGGGGGGTACCTACACCTTC. Translation: CASSFGQGGTYTF.

This chain connects TRBV5-5 to TRBJ2-3; possibly TRBD2 for D (5 bases). Trimming cost V 2 bases and J 2 bases, with 12 bases left between them. Germline-derived CDR1 and CDR2 are SGHKS and YYEKEE (reference sequence). CDR3 size: 15 residues. In DNA, the CDR3 is TGTGCCAGCAGCTTTAGCCTACTAGACACAGATACGCAGTATTTT. This translates into CASSFSLLDTDTQYF.

This chain joins TRBV27 and TRBJ2-5, with TRBD2 matching over 7 bases. CDR3 length equals 14 residues. Germline lookup yields CDR1 MNHEY and CDR2 SMNVEV (reference sequence). Trimming took 2 bases from V and 1 from J; bases not matched to a gene: 1. The CDR3 DNA reads TGTGCCAGCAGTTTAGGGGGGGGCCAAGAGACCCAGTACTTC. Its translation: CASSLGGGQETQYF.

This chain uses TRBV2 with TRBJ2-7, with 9 bases identical to TRBD2. Per the germline V gene, CDR1 is SNHLY and CDR2 is FYNNEI. V trimming: 2 bases; J trimming: 3 bases; junction bases outside the gene matches: 2. The CDR3 runs to 14 residues. CDR3 in amino acids: CASSESREGYEQYF. CDR3 DNA sequence: TGTGCCAGCAGTGAATCGCGGGAGGGCTACGAGCAGTACTTC.

The CDR3 loop reads CASSFPGAGANVLTF. The DNA of the CDR3 is TGTGCCAGCAGCTTTCCAGGGGCTGGGGCCAACGTCCTGACTTTC. The chain links TRBV7-9 to TRBJ2-6; tentatively, D is TRBD1 (6 bases). The germline gives CDR1 SEHNR, CDR2 FQNEAQ (reference sequence). There are 15 residues in the CDR3. Deletions cut 3 bases from V and 2 bases from J, with 8 bases between. Full variable domain (missing parts from reference TRBV7-9 and TRBJ2-6): DTGVSQNPRHKITKRGQNVTFRCDPISEHNRLYWYRQTLGQGPEFLTYFQNEAQLEKSRLLSDRFSAERPKGSFSTLEIQRTEQGDSAMYLCASSFPGAGANVLTFGAGSRLTVL.

The rearrangement links TRBV29-1 to TRBJ1-4, with 9 nucleotides matching TRBD1. V gave up 8 bases and J gave up 3 bases; unmatched junction bases: 4. The CDR3 has 13 residues. Looked up from germline, CDR1 is SQVTM and CDR2 is ANQGSEA. The CDR3 here is CSSRDRANEKLFF. The CDR3 DNA is TGCAGCTCCCGGGACAGGGCTAATGAAAAACTGTTTTTT.

V and J are TRBV4-1 and TRBJ1-2; D might be TRBD1 (6 bases). The V end lost 1 base, the J end lost 6 bases, and 12 bases lay between the germline ends. This CDR3 spans 14 amino acids. CDR1 is MGHRA, CDR2 YSYEKL, per germline. The CDR3 loop is CASSQVRQGNGYTF. In nucleotides, the CDR3 is TGCGCCAGCAGCCAAGTCCGGCAGGGGAATGGCTACACCTTC.